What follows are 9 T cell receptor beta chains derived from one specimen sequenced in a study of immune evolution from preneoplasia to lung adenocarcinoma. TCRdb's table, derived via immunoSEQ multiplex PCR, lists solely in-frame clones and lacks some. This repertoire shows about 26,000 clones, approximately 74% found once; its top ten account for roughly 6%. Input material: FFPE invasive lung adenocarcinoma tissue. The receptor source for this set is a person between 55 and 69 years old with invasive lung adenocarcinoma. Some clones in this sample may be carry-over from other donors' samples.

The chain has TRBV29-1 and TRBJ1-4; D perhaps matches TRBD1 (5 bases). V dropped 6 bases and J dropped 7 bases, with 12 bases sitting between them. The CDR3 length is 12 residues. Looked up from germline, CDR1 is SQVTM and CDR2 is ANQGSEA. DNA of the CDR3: TGCAGCGTCCGGGGTACAGGTGAAAAACTGTTTTTT. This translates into CSVRGTGEKLFF.

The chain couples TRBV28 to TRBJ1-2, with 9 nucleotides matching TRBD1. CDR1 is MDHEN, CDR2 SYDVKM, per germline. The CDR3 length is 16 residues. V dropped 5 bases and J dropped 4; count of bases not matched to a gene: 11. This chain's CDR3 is CASSPTGTGLTYGYTF. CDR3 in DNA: TGTGCCAGCAGTCCAACCGGGACAGGGCTTACCTATGGCTACACCTTC.

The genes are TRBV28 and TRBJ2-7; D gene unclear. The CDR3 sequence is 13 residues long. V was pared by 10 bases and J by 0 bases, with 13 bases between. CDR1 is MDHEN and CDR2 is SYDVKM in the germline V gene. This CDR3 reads CATIQISSYEQYF. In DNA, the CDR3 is TGTGCCACCATACAGATTAGCTCCTACGAGCAGTACTTC.

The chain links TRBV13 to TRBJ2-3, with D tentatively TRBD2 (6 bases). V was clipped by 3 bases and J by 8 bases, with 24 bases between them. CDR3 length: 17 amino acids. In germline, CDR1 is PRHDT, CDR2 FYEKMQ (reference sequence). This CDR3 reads CASSFRLAPTDRVTQYF. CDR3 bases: TGTGCCAGCAGCTTCCGGCTAGCGCCCACCGATAGGGTTACGCAGTATTTT.

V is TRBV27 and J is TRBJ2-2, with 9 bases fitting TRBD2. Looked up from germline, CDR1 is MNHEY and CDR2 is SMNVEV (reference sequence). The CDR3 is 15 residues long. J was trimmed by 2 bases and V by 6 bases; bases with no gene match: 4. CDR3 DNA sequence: TGTGCCAGCAGCCTTAGCGGGAGAAACACCGGGGAGCTGTTTTTT. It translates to CASSLSGRNTGELFF.

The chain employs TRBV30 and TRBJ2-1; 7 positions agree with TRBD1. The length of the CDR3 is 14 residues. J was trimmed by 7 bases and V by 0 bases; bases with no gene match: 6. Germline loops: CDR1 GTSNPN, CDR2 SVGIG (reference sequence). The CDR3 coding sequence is TGTGCCTGGAGTGTCCCAGGGGGAAGGAATGAGCAGTTCTTC. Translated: CAWSVPGGRNEQFF.

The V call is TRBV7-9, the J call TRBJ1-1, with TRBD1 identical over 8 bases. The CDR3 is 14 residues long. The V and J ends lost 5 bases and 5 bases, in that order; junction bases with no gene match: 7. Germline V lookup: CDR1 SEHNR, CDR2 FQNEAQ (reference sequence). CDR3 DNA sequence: TGTGCCAGCAGCCCCGGACAGGGACGGACTGAAGCTTTCTTT. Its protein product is CASSPGQGRTEAFF.

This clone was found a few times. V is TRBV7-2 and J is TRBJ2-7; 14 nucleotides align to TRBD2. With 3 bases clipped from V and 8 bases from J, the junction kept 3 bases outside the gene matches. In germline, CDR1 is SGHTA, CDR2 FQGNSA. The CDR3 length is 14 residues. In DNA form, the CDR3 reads TGTGCCAGCAGCTTGGGGACTAGCGGGAGACAGCAGTACTTC. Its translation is CASSLGTSGRQQYF. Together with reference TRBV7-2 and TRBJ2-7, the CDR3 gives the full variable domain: GAGVSQSPSNKVTEKGKDVELRCDPISGHTALYWYRQSLGQGLEFLIYFQGNSAPDKSGLPSDRFSAERTGGSVSTLTIQRTQQEDSAVYLCASSLGTSGRQQYFGPGTRLTVT.

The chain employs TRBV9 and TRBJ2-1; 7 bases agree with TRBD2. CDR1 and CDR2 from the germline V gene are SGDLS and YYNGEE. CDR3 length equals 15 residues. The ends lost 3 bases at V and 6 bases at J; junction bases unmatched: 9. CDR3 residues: CASSASGILSNEQFF. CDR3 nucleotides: TGTGCCAGCAGCGCGAGCGGGATTCTTAGCAATGAGCAGTTCTTC.